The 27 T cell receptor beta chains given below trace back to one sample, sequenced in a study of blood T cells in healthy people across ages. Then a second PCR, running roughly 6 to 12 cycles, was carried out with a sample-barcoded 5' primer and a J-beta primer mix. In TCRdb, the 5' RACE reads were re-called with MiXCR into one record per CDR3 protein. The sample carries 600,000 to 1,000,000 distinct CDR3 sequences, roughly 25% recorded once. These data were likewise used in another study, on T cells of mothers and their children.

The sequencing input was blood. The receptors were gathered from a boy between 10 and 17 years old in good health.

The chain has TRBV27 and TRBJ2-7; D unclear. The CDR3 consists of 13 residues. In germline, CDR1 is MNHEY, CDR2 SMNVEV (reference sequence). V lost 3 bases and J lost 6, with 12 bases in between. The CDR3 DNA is TGTGCCAGCAGTTTGGCCTCGTCTCGCGAGCAGTACTTC. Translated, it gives CASSLASSREQYF.

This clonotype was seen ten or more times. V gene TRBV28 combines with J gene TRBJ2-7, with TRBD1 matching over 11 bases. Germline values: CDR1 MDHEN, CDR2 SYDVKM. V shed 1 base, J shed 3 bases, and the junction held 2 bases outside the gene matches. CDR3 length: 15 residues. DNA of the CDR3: TGTGCCAGCAGTTTATTGGGGACAGGGGGCTACGAGCAGTACTTC. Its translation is CASSLLGTGGYEQYF. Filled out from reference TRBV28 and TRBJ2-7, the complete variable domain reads DVKVTQSSRYLVKRTGEKVFLECVQDMDHENMFWYRQDPGLGLRLIYFSYDVKMKEKGDIPEGYSVSREKKERFSLILESASTNQTSMYLCASSLLGTGGYEQYFGPGTRLTVT.

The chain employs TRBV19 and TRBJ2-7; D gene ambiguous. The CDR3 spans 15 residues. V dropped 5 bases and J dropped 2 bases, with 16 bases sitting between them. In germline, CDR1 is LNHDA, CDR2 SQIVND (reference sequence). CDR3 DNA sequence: TGTGCCAGTAGTCCTTCGTTCTACAGCACCTACGAGCAGTACTTC. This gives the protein CASSPSFYSTYEQYF.

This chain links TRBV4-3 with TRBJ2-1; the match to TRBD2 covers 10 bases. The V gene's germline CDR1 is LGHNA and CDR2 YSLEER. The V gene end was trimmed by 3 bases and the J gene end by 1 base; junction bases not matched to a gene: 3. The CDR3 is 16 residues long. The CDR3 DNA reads TGCGCCAGCAGCCACACTAGCGGGATATCCTACAATGAGCAGTTCTTC. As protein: CASSHTSGISYNEQFF.

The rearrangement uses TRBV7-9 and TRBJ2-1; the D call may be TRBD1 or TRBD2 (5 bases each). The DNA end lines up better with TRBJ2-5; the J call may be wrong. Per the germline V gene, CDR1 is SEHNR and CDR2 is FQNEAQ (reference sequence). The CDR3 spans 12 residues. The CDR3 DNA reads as TGTGCCAGCTGCTGGGGGACAGAGACCCAGTACTTC. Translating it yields CASCWGTETQYF.

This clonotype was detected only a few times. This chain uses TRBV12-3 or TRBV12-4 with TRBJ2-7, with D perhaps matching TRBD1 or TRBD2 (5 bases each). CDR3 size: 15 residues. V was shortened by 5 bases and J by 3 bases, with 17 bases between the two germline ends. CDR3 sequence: CASSGGTQLSYEQYF. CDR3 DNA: TGTGCCAGCAGTGGGGGTACTCAACTGAGCTACGAGCAGTACTTC.

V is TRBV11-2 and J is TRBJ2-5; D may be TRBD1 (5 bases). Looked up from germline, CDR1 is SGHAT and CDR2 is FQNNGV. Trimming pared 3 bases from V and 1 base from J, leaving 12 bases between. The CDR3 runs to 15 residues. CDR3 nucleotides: TGTGCCAGCAGCTTCGGTGGACACAGCCAAGAGACCCAGTACTTC. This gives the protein CASSFGGHSQETQYF.

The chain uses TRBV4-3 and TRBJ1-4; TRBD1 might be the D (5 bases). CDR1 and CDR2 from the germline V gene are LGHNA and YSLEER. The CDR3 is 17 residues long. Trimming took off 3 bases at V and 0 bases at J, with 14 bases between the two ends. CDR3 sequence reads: CASSHPGGGATNEKLFF. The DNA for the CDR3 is TGCGCCAGCAGCCATCCCGGCGGGGGTGCAACTAATGAAAAACTGTTTTTT.

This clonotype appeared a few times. The DNA for the CDR3 is TGCAGCGTTGGGGGGGCGCAGAGGGGGGAGGTCAATGAGCAGTTCTTC. It yields the protein CSVGGAQRGEVNEQFF. J is TRBJ2-1 and V is TRBV29-1, with D perhaps TRBD1 or TRBD2 (6 bases each). V gave up 4 bases and J gave up 6 bases, with 22 bases separating them. Germline V gene sequence: CDR1 SQVTM, CDR2 ANQGSEA. This CDR3 region has 16 residues.

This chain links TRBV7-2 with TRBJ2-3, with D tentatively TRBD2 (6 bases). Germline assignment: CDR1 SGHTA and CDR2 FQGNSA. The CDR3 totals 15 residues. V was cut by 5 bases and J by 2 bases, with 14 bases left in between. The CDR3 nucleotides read TGTGCCAGCAGCCTTACGGGACTTAACACAGATACGCAGTATTTT. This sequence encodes CASSLTGLNTDTQYF.

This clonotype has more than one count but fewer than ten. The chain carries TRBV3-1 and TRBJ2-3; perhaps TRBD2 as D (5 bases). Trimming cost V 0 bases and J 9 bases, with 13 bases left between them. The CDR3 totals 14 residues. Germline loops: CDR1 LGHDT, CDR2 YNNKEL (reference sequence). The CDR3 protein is CASSQDPGGSTQYF. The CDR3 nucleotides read TGTGCCAGCAGCCAAGATCCAGGCGGGTCGACGCAGTATTTT.

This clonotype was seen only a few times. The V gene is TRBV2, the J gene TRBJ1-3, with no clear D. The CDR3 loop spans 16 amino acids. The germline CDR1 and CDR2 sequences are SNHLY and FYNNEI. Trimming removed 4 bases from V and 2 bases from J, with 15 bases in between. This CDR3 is CASSVAPLGAGNTIYF. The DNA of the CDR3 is TGTGCCAGCAGTGTAGCGCCACTTGGTGCTGGAAACACCATATATTTT. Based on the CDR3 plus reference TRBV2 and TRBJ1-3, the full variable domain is EPEVTQTPSHQVTQMGQEVILRCVPISNHLYFYWYRQILGQKVEFLVSFYNNEISEKSEIFDDQFSVERPDGSNFTLKIRSTKLEDSAMYFCASSVAPLGAGNTIYFGEGSWLTVV.

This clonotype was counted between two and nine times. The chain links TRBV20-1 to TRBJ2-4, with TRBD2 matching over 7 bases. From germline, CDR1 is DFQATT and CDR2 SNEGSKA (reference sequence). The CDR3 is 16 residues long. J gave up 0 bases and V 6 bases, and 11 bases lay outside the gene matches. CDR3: CSAEGLAELAKNIQYF. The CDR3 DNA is TGCAGTGCCGAGGGCCTAGCGGAGCTAGCCAAAAACATTCAGTACTTC.

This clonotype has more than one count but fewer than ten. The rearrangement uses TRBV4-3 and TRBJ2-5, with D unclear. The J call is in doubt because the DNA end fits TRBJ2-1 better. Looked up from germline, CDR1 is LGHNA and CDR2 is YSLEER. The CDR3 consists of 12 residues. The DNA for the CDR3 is TGCGCCAGCAGCCAAGGCAGTCAGGAGCAGTTCTTC. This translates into CASSQGSQEQFF.

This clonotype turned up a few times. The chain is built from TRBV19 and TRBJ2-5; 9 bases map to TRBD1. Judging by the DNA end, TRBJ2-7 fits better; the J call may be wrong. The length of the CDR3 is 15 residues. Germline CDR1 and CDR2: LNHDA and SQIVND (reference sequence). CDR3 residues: CASSIGQGSSYEQYF. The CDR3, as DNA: TGTGCCAGTAGTATTGGACAGGGGAGCTCCTACGAGCAGTACTTC.

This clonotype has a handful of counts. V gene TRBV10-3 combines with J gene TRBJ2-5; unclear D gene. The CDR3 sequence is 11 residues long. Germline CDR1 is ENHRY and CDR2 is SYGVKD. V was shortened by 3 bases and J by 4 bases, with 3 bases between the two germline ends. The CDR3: CAISDLETQYF. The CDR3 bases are TGTGCCATCAGTGATTTAGAGACCCAGTACTTC.

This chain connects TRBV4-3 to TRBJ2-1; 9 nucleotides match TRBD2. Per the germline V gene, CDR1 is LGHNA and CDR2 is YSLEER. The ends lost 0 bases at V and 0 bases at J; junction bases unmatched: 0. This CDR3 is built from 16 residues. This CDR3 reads CASSQDSGSSYNEQFF. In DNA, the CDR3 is TGCGCCAGCAGCCAAGATAGCGGGAGCTCCTACAATGAGCAGTTCTTC.

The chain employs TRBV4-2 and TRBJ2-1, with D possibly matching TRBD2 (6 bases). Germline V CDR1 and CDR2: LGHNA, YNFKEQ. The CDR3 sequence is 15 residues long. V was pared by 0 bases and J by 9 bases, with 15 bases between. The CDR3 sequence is CASSQEIGSSSEQFF. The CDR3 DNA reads TGTGCCAGCAGCCAAGAAATCGGGAGTTCCTCTGAGCAGTTCTTC.

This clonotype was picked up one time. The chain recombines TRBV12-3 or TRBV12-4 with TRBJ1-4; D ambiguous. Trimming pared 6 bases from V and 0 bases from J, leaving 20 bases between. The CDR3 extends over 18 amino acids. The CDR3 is CASSRRAGDLATNEKLFF. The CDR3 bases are TGTGCCAGCAGCCGCCGGGCGGGAGACCTCGCAACTAATGAAAAACTGTTTTTT.

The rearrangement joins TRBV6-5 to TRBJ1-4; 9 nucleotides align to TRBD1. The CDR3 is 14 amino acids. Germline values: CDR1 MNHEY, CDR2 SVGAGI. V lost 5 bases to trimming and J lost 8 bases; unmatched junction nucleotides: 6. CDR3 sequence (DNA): TGTGCCAGCAGTCCGGACAGGGGCAAAGAAAAACTGTTTTTT. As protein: CASSPDRGKEKLFF.

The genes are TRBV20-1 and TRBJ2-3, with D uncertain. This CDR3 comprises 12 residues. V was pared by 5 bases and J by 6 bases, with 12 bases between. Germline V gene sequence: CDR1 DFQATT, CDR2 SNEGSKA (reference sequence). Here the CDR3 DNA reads TGCAGTGCTCCCCTACCGACCGATACGCAGTATTTT. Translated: CSAPLPTDTQYF.

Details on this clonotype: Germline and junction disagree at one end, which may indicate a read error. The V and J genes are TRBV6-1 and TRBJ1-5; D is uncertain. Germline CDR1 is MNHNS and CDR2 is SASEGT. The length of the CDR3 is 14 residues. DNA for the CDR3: TGTGCCAGCACTGAGGTATTTATGAATCAGCTCCAGCATTTT. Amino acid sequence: CASTEVFMNQLQHF.

The CDR3 protein is CASSFPLGVTNTGELFF. The CDR3 coding sequence is TGTGCCAGCAGCTTCCCCCTGGGAGTGACGAACACCGGGGAGCTGTTTTTT. V is TRBV7-6 and J is TRBJ2-2; a weak D match, TRBD2 (5 bases). This CDR3 has 17 amino acids. Trimming removed 3 bases at V and 0 bases at J, with 14 bases between. The germline V gene has CDR1 SGHVS and CDR2 FNYEAQ.

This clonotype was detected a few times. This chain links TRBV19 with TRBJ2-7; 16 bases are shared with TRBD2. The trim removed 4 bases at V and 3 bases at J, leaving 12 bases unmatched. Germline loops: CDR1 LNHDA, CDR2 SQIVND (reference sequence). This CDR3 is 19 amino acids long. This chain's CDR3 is CASSRPGLAGGPPDYEQYF. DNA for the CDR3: TGTGCCAGTAGTAGACCGGGACTAGCGGGAGGGCCCCCAGACTACGAGCAGTACTTC. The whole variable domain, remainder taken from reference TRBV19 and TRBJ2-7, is DGGITQSPKYLFRKEGQNVTLSCEQNLNHDAMYWYRQDPGQGLRLIYYSQIVNDFQKGDIAEGYSVSREKKESFPLTVTSAQKNPTAFYLCASSRPGLAGGPPDYEQYFGPGTRLTVT.

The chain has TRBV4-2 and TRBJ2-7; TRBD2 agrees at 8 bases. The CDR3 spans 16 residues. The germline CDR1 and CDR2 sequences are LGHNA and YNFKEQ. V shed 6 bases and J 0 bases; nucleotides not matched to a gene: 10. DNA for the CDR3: TGTGCCAGCAGTGGGATGGGGCTAGCGGGCTCCTACGAGCAGTACTTC. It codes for CASSGMGLAGSYEQYF.

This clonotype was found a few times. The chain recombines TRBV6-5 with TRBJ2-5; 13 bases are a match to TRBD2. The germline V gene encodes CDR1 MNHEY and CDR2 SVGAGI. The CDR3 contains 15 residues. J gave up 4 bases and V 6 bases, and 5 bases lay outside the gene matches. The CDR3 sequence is CASSHRLAGGETQYF. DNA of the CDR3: TGTGCCAGCAGCCACAGACTAGCGGGAGGAGAGACCCAGTACTTC.

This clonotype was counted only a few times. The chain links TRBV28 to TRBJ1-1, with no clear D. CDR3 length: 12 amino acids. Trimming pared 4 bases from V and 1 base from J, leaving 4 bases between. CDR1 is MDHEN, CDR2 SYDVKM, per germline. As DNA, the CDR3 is TGTGCCAGCAGTTCCCCGAACACTGAAGCTTTCTTT. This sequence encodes CASSSPNTEAFF.